This is a list of T cell receptor beta chains from one sample in a study of CD4 T cells in relation to SARS-CoV-2 and coronaviruses. Data came from immunoSEQ multiplex PCR; TCRdb stores just in-frame clones and leaves some out. The data show around 15,000 clones, around 77% seen once. The antigens these receptors bind are not known. The sequenced sample consisted of CD4+ T cells from PBMCs, cultured in vitro. The receptors here all came from a human donor in good health. The conserved cysteine and the conserved F or W are not part of the CDR3 here. Each record gives: V gene, J gene, CDR3 protein.

TRBV30,TRBJ1-3,AWSTFTGNTIY
TRBV9,TRBJ2-3,ASSVAASGNTDTQY
TRBV7-8,TRBJ1-2,ASSLPRRQNYGYT
TRBV5-4,TRBJ2-1,ASRPGQANNEQF
TRBV4-2,TRBJ2-7,ASSQEVSYEQY
TRBV10-1,TRBJ2-5,ASSESQGETQY
TRBV27,TRBJ2-6,ASSLAGANVLT
TRBV25-1,TRBJ2-1,ASSAADSKKF
TRBV3-1/TRBV3-2,TRBJ2-2,ASSRSGRDNTGELF
TRBV7-8,TRBJ1-2,ASSYQGPGGYT
TRBV5-4,TRBJ2-7,ASSGELTGNEQY
TRBV10-3,TRBJ2-3,AISDHGLAHNTQY
TRBV3-1/TRBV3-2,TRBJ2-7,ASSRLAGSSYEQY
TRBV5-1,TRBJ2-1,ASSVGTSRNEQF
TRBV6-5,TRBJ1-1,ASTRRGMRNTEAF
TRBV14,TRBJ2-6,ASSQIQGSSGANVLT
TRBV27,TRBJ1-1,ASSLSIARSGRAKTEAF
TRBV3-1/TRBV3-2,TRBJ1-6,ASSHEGAAFNSPLH
TRBV18,TRBJ2-7,ASSPWREGREQY
TRBV7-9,TRBJ2-7,ASSFPGQGIEQY
TRBV11-3,TRBJ2-5,ASSPAAAQETQY
TRBV6-5,TRBJ1-1,ASSATPMNTEAF
TRBV7-9,TRBJ2-3,ASSAVSGAGADTQY
TRBV18,TRBJ1-1,ASSLAGGNTEAF
TRBV9,TRBJ1-3,ASSVGLSGNTIY
TRBV19,TRBJ1-5,ASNTQRGGTPQH
TRBV24-1,TRBJ2-3,ATSDSMVVADTQY
TRBV2,TRBJ1-1,ASTPGTGGTEAF
TRBV7-3,TRBJ2-5,ASSLDREETQY
TRBV27,TRBJ2-3,ASSLNRVADTQY
TRBV7-9,TRBJ1-2,ASSEDGSANYGYT
TRBV19,TRBJ2-5,ASSIRGPETQY
TRBV18,TRBJ2-7,ASLSDRSAYEQY
TRBV29-1,TRBJ1-2,SVHPRDSGYGYT
TRBV10-3,TRBJ1-1,AIIQGEGNTEAF
TRBV5-5,TRBJ2-7,ASSLVGNSYEQY
TRBV29-1,TRBJ2-3,SFRDRGLTDTQY
TRBV5-4,TRBJ1-1,ASSLPGGNTEAF
TRBV28,TRBJ1-1,ASIDARNTEAF
TRBV5-1,TRBJ2-7,ASSVKGGLLYEQY
TRBV19,TRBJ2-5,ASSRNSQETQY
TRBV18,TRBJ2-2,ASSPEAANTGELF
TRBV6-5,TRBJ1-1,ASSPSDRGYTEAF
TRBV7-3,TRBJ2-1,ASSRSWTSGRGSYNEQF
TRBV11-2,TRBJ2-5,ASSLDWVTGEKTQY
TRBV24-1,TRBJ2-2,ATRAKASGGGTGELF
TRBV5-1,TRBJ2-5,ASRDGTSGTETQY
TRBV5-8,TRBJ2-3,ASRSGTEFFYTQY
TRBV5-1,TRBJ2-5,ASSLGTLAGDYQETQY
TRBV7-3,TRBJ2-1,ASSLSAPGEQF
TRBV18,TRBJ2-3,ASSPIYTTDTQY
TRBV27,TRBJ1-4,ASSSVGEKLF
TRBV6-5,TRBJ1-2,ASSDSPLGGYT
TRBV6-1,TRBJ2-1,ASSGLLRGSYNEQF
TRBV5-1,TRBJ2-3,ASSEGQGWSDTQY
TRBV19,TRBJ2-3,ASLFMDTQY
TRBV2,TRBJ2-5,ASKLSAETQY
TRBV10-3,TRBJ1-1,AISPMSPNTEAF
TRBV2,TRBJ2-1,ASSAGTGGAYNEQF
TRBV5-1,TRBJ2-1,ASSFPSGTYNEQF